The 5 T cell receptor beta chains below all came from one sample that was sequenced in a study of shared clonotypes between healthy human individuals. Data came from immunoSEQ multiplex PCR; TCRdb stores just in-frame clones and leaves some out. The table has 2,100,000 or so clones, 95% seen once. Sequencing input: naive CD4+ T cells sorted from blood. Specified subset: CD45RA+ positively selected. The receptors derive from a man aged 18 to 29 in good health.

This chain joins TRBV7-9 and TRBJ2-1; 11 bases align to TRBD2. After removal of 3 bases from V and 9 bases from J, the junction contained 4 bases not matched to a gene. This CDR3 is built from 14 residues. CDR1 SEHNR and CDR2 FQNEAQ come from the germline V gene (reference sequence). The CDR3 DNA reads TGTGCCAGCAGCTTTAGCGGGAGGGCCGGTGAGCAGTTCTTC. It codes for CASSFSGRAGEQFF.

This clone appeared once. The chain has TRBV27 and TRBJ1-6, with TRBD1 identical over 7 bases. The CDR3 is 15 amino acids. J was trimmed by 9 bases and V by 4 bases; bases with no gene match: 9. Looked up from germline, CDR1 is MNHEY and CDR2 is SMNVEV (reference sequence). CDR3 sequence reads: CASSSTPTGLSPLHF. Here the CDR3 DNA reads TGTGCCAGCAGTTCGACTCCGACAGGGCTTTCACCCCTCCACTTT.

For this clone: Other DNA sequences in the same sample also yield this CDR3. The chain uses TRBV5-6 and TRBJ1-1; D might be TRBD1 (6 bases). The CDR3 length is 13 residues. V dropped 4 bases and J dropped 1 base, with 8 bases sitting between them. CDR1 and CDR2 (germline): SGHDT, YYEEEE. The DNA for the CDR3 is TGTGCCAGCAGCCGGACAGCGAACACTGAAGCTTTCTTT. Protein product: CASSRTANTEAFF.

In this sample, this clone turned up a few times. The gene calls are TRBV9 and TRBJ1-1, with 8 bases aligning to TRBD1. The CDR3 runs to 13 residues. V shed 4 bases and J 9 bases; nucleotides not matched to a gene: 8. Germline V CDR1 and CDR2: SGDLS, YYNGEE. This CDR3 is CASSQNDRGKAFF. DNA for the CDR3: TGTGCCAGCAGCCAAAACGACAGGGGAAAAGCTTTCTTT.

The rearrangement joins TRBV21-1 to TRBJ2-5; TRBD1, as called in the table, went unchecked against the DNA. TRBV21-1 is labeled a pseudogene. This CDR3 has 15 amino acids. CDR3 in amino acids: CASSNKQGCQETQYF. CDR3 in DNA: TGTGCCAGCAGCAACAAACAGGGCTGCCAAGAGACCCAGTACTTC.